The 11 T cell receptor beta chains below all came from one sample that was sequenced in a study of blood T cell repertoires in COVID-19. Profiled with immunoSEQ multiplex PCR; TCRdb holds only in-frame clones, not every one. The repertoire has 130,000 to 150,000 clones, about four fifths of them found once; the top ten carry approximately 5.2%. The specimen was peripheral blood. The origin of the receptors is a woman between 65 and 79 years old with COVID-19, enrolled during active disease.

The chain joins TRBV6-1 to TRBJ1-1; no clear D gene. This CDR3 comprises 16 residues. Germline V gives CDR1 MNHNS, CDR2 SASEGT. Trimming left V 3 bases short and J 1 base short, with 15 bases between. CDR3 nucleotide sequence: TGTGCCAGCAGTGACAGAATCCGGGGTGGGAACACTGAAGCTTTCTTT. Residues: CASSDRIRGGNTEAFF.

This clone appeared a few times. The genes are TRBV5-6 and TRBJ1-4; 12 nucleotides line up with TRBD1. Germline V gene lookup returns CDR1 SGHDT and CDR2 YYEEEE. The CDR3 has 15 residues. V gave up 4 bases and J gave up 7 bases; unmatched junction bases: 5. CDR3 DNA sequence: TGTGCCAGCAGCCAGGGGACAGGGGGCAGTGAAAAACTGTTTTTT. Encoded protein: CASSQGTGGSEKLFF.

This clone has more than one count but fewer than ten. The rearrangement joins TRBV9 to TRBJ2-1, with 7 positions matching TRBD2. The V gene end was trimmed by 2 bases and the J gene end by 4 bases; junction bases not matched to a gene: 3. The CDR3 spans 14 residues. Germline V lookup: CDR1 SGDLS, CDR2 YYNGEE. The CDR3 sequence: CASSVGTIYNEQFF. CDR3 in DNA: TGTGCCAGCAGCGTTGGGACTATTTACAATGAGCAGTTCTTC.

Notes on this clone: Other DNA sequences in the same sample also yield this CDR3. This chain links TRBV12-3 or TRBV12-4 with TRBJ1-1, with D hard to call. Trimming left V 5 bases short and J 4 bases short, with 11 bases between. This CDR3 is 13 amino acids long. The CDR3 DNA follows: TGTGCCAGCAGTCCCGGTTTGTCCACTGAAGCTTTCTTT. Translating gives CASSPGLSTEAFF.

This chain connects TRBV4-1 to TRBJ2-2; TRBD1 agrees at 8 bases. The CDR3 consists of 17 residues. CDR1 is MGHRA, CDR2 YSYEKL, per germline. The V gene end was trimmed by 3 bases and the J gene end by 1 base; junction bases not matched to a gene: 7. CDR3 region: CASSQTGVVGNTGELFF. CDR3 bases: TGCGCCAGCAGCCAGACAGGGGTGGTTGGGAACACCGGGGAGCTGTTTTTT.

The chain couples TRBV5-6 to TRBJ1-2; the D gene is possibly TRBD1 (6 bases). The CDR3 sequence is 13 residues long. V gave up 5 bases and J gave up 1 base, with 9 bases separating them. The germline gives CDR1 SGHDT, CDR2 YYEEEE. The CDR3 DNA reads TGTGCCAGCAGGCAACAGGGTAACTATGGCTACACCTTC. Amino acids: CASRQQGNYGYTF.

The V gene is TRBV18, the J gene TRBJ1-3; 7 nucleotides align to TRBD1. The V and J ends lost 2 bases and 4 bases, in that order; junction bases with no gene match: 5. The CDR3 is 15 residues long. Germline CDR1 reads KGHSH; CDR2 reads LQKENI. The CDR3 nucleotides are TGTGCCAGCTCACCAAACCAGGGACAGGGAAACACCATATATTTT. Its protein is CASSPNQGQGNTIYF. The variable domain in full, with the rest retrieved from reference TRBV18 and TRBJ1-3, is NAGVMQNPRHLVRRRGQEARLRCSPMKGHSHVYWYRQLPEEGLKFMVYLQKENIIDESGMPKERFSAEFPKEGPSILRIQQVVRGDSAAYFCASSPNQGQGNTIYFGEGSWLTVV.

CDR3 bases: TGTGCCAGCAGTTCTAGCGGGGGTATTACAGATACGCAGTATTTT. Translation: CASSSSGGITDTQYF. The chain links TRBV25-1 to TRBJ2-3; 10 bases fit TRBD2. Germline V CDR1 and CDR2: MGHDK, SYGVNS. This CDR3 has 15 residues. Trimming cost V 5 bases and J 3 bases; bases outside gene matches: 5.

V usage is TRBV29-1 and J usage is TRBJ2-1, with TRBD2 matching over 10 bases. The CDR3 sequence is 14 residues long. CDR1 and CDR2 from the germline V gene are SQVTM and ANQGSEA. Unmatched junction bases numbered 9, after V lost 7 bases and J lost 6 bases. The CDR3 protein is CSAGSGGPPNEQFF. DNA of the CDR3: TGCAGCGCCGGTAGCGGGGGGCCCCCCAATGAGCAGTTCTTC.

This chain links TRBV7-2 with TRBJ2-7, with 9 nucleotides matching TRBD2. Germline assignment: CDR1 SGHTA and CDR2 FQGNSA. Germline trimming cut 5 bases from V and 2 bases from J; bases unmatched to any gene: 10. The CDR3 runs 16 residues. For the CDR3, the DNA is TGTGCCAGCAGCCCTAGGGGCCTAGCGGGGACCTACGAGCAGTACTTC. Its protein is CASSPRGLAGTYEQYF.

This clone was observed many times. This rearrangement joins TRBV5-1 to TRBJ2-1; a possible D gene is TRBD2 (6 bases). Trimming took 4 bases from V and 7 from J, leaving 21 bases between them. The CDR3 consists of 16 residues. From germline, CDR1 is SGHRS and CDR2 YFSETQ. CDR3 sequence (DNA): TGCGCCAGCAGCCAGGCGGGTGGAGGGGCGCGAAATGAGCAGTTCTTC. Translating gives CASSQAGGGARNEQFF.